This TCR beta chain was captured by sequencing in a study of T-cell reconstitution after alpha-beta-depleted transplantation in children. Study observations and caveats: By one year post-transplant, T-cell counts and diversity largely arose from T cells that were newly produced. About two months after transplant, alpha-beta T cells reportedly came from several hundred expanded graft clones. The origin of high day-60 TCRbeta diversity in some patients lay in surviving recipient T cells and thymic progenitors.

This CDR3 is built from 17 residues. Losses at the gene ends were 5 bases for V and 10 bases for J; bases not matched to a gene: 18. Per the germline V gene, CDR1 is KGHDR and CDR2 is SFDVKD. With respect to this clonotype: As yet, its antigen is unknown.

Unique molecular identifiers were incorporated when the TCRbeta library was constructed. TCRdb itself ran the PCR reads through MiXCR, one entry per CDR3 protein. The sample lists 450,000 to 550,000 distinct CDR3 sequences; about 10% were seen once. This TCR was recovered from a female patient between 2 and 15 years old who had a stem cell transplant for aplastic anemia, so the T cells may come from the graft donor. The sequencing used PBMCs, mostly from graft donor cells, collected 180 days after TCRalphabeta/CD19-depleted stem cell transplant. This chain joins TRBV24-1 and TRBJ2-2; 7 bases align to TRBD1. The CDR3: CATSATVDRPTYAELFF. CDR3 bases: TGTGCCACCAGTGCGACGGTGGACAGGCCGACCTACGCGGAGCTGTTTTTT.